These 4 T cell receptor beta chains came from one sample sequenced in a study of blood T cell repertoires in COVID-19. Method: immunoSEQ multiplex PCR; TCRdb's copy keeps in-frame clones and lacks some. The data show 200,000 to 250,000 clones, about 80% seen once. The sequencing sample was made of PBMCs or T cells enriched from blood (not recorded which). The receptors derive from a woman between 40 and 50 years old with acute COVID-19.

Of note for this clone: This sample also contains other DNA sequences that code for the same CDR3. The rearrangement uses TRBV2 and TRBJ1-5; a weak D match, TRBD1 (5 bases). Germline V CDR1 and CDR2: SNHLY, FYNNEI. The CDR3 loop spans 12 amino acids. The ends were cut back, 5 bases at V and 9 bases at J, with 11 bases in the middle. CDR3: CASSLQGGPQHF. The CDR3 DNA reads TGTGCCAGCAGTCTCCAGGGCGGGCCCCAGCATTTT.

This chain links TRBV28 with TRBJ1-2, with D hard to call. The ends were cut back, 4 bases at V and 2 bases at J, with 17 bases in the middle. Germline CDR1 MDHEN, CDR2 SYDVKM. This CDR3 is built from 16 residues. Written as DNA, the CDR3 is TGTGCCAGCAGTTCCCCCGAAGCAGGCGCAAACTATGGCTACACCTTC. Translated: CASSSPEAGANYGYTF.

J is TRBJ1-2 and V is TRBV4-3, with unresolved D. The V end lost 4 bases, the J end lost 12 bases, and 24 bases lay between the germline ends. The CDR3 runs 15 residues. Germline CDR1 and CDR2: LGHNA and YSLEER. CDR3 nucleotides: TGCGCCAGCAGCCCCTCTTTGTACCTATCTATGGCGGACACCTTC. Translating it yields CASSPSLYLSMADTF.

CDR3 loop: CASSPNWAFTYEQYF. CDR3 DNA sequence: TGTGCCAGCAGCCCGAACTGGGCGTTTACCTACGAGCAGTACTTC. The gene calls are TRBV6-5 and TRBJ2-7, with D unresolved. Trimming pared 6 bases from V and 2 bases from J, leaving 17 bases between. The germline CDR1 and CDR2 sequences are MNHEY and SVGAGI. The CDR3 length is 15 residues.